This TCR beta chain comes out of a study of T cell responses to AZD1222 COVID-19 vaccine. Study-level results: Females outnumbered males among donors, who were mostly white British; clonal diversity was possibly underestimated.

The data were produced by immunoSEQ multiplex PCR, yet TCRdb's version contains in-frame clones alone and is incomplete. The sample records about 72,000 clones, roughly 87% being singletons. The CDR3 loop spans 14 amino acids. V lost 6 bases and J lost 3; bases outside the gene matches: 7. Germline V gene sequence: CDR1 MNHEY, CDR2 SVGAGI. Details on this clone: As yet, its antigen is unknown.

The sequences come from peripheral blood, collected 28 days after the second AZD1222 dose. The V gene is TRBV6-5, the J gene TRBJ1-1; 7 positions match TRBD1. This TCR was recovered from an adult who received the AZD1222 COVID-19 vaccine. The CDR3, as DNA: TGTGCCAGCAGGCCCAGGACAGGACACACTGAAGCTTTCTTT. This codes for CASRPRTGHTEAFF.